This TCR beta chain was profiled in a study of cytotoxic CD8 clonotypes in ibrutinib-treated CLL. Across the study: Among the samples, the mean was around 260,000 productive templates and roughly 100,000 productive rearrangements.

TCRdb keeps only in-frame clones here, not all; method: immunoSEQ multiplex PCR. The sample carries some 40,000 clones, around 67% recorded once. Extraction of roughly 1.8 micrograms of genomic DNA from cryopreserved PBMCs supplied material for TCR beta libraries. Sequencing used PBMCs, obtained at disease progression, from a patient treated with ibrutinib. The TCR originated in a human donor with chronic lymphocytic leukemia.

The CDR3 is CASSSQGFQETQYF. CDR3 sequence (DNA): TGCGCCAGCAGCTCCCAGGGATTCCAAGAGACCCAGTACTTC. The chain links TRBV5-1 to TRBJ2-5; perhaps TRBD1 as D (5 bases). Germline V gives CDR1 SGHRS, CDR2 YFSETQ. V lost 3 bases and J 1 base, leaving 10 bases between the germline ends. CDR3 length: 14 residues.